This T cell receptor beta chain derives from a study of blood T cells in healthy people across ages. This CDR3 region has 16 residues. Germline-derived CDR1 and CDR2 are SGHDN and FVKESK. Trimming cost V 1 base and J 6 bases; bases outside gene matches: 12. Primers used in a second PCR of about 7 to 12 cycles were a sample-barcoded 5' primer and a J-beta primer mix. TCRdb redid the calling of the 5' RACE reads with MiXCR, one entry per CDR3 protein. Of around 1.5 million distinct CDR3 sequences detected, around 39% appear once; the ten largest clones hold approximately 7.9%. The chain joins TRBV14 to TRBJ2-7; 7 bases match TRBD1. Sequencing was performed on blood. The receptor was isolated from a woman aged 18-35 years in good health. The CDR3 region is CASSQGPTGLSREQYF. As DNA, the CDR3 is TGTGCCAGCAGCCAAGGCCCGACAGGGCTTTCACGCGAGCAGTACTTC.